The 17 T cell receptor beta chains reported below all come from one sample, sequenced in a study of blood T cell repertoires in COVID-19. Libraries were prepared by immunoSEQ multiplex PCR; TCRdb keeps only in-frame clonotypes and omits some of them. The sample carries tens of thousands of clones, about 76% recorded once. The sequenced sample was peripheral blood. These receptor sequences come from a man aged 70-80 years with active or convalescent COVID-19.

This clone was observed many times. V gene TRBV2 combines with J gene TRBJ1-1; possible D gene TRBD1, 6 bases. CDR3 length equals 13 residues. Trimming removed 5 bases at V and 7 bases at J, with 14 bases between. Germline-derived CDR1 and CDR2 are SNHLY and FYNNEI. DNA for the CDR3: TGTGCCAGCAGTTTTCAGGGACAAGGTGAAGCTTTCTTT. Translation gives CASSFQGQGEAFF.

V is TRBV12-3 or TRBV12-4 and J is TRBJ2-7; weak D call: TRBD2 (6 bases). The CDR3 loop spans 12 amino acids. V was trimmed by 6 bases and J by 4 bases, leaving 10 bases between them. The DNA of the CDR3 is TGTGCCAGCAGAAGGGAGGTATACGAGCAGTACTTC. Encoded protein: CASRREVYEQYF.

The chain joins TRBV27 to TRBJ1-2, with TRBD1 as a possible D gene (6 bases). Germline CDR1 MNHEY, CDR2 SMNVEV (reference sequence). V gave up 6 bases and J gave up 5 bases, with 13 bases separating them. This CDR3 contains 13 residues. The CDR3: CASSPDRRYGYTF. The DNA of the CDR3 is TGTGCCAGCAGCCCGGACAGACGTTATGGCTACACCTTC.

The rearrangement links TRBV18 to TRBJ1-1; 10 nucleotides agree with TRBD1. This CDR3 is built from 17 residues. Unmatched junction bases numbered 9, after V lost 2 bases and J lost 3 bases. Germline V gene lookup returns CDR1 KGHSH and CDR2 LQKENI. The CDR3 spells CASSPSRTGGRDTEAFF. CDR3 DNA: TGTGCCAGCTCACCATCTAGGACAGGGGGAAGAGACACTGAAGCTTTCTTT.

The V call is TRBV24-1, the J call TRBJ2-7; the D gene is possibly TRBD2 (5 bases). The germline CDR1 and CDR2 sequences are KGHDR and SFDVKD. The germline V and J ends were trimmed by 3 bases and 1 base, with 12 bases remaining between them. This CDR3 has 15 amino acids. The CDR3 DNA reads TGTGCCACCAGTGATGCCCGGGGTACTTCCTACGAGCAGTACTTC. Residues: CATSDARGTSYEQYF.

This clone was observed a handful of times. The CDR3 bases are TGCAGCGTCGCGGGGGGGAACCTCTACGAGCAGTACTTC. Its protein product is CSVAGGNLYEQYF. The gene calls are TRBV29-1 and TRBJ2-7; TRBD2 aligns across 9 bases. The CDR3 covers 13 residues. Trimming removed 6 bases from V and 3 bases from J; junction bases left unmatched: 6. Germline assignment: CDR1 SQVTM and CDR2 ANQGSEA.

The chain uses TRBV3-1 (or the pseudogene TRBV3-2) and TRBJ2-2; a weak D match, TRBD2 (5 bases). V was clipped by 2 bases and J by 6 bases, with 10 bases between them. Germline V gene lookup returns CDR1 LGHDT and CDR2 YNNKEL (reference sequence). The CDR3 is 14 amino acids. CDR3 amino acids: CASSQRGSPGELFF. DNA of the CDR3: TGTGCCAGCAGCCAACGAGGGTCCCCCGGGGAGCTGTTTTTT.

The chain combines TRBV2 with TRBJ2-2, with D possibly TRBD2 on 7 matching bases. This CDR3 region has 14 residues. Trimming removed 6 bases from V and 7 bases from J, with 15 bases in between. The germline CDR1 and CDR2 sequences are SNHLY and FYNNEI. CDR3 amino acids: CASSLRGANGELFF. In nucleotides, the CDR3 is TGTGCCAGCAGCCTTCGGGGGGCAAACGGGGAGCTGTTTTTT.

V usage is TRBV27 and J usage is TRBJ1-1; TRBD1 agrees at 7 bases. The CDR3 runs to 14 residues. V trimming: 3 bases; J trimming: 4 bases; junction bases outside the gene matches: 5. CDR1 is MNHEY, CDR2 SMNVEV, per germline (reference sequence). CDR3 sequence reads: CASSFYQGGTEAFF. CDR3 sequence (DNA): TGTGCCAGCAGTTTCTATCAGGGGGGCACTGAAGCTTTCTTT.

This chain uses TRBV18 with TRBJ1-1, with D uncertain. The length of the CDR3 is 14 residues. V was cut by 3 bases and J by 3 bases, with 11 bases left in between. CDR1 and CDR2 (germline): KGHSH, LQKENI. The CDR3 here is CASSPNSRHTEAFF. CDR3 in DNA: TGTGCCAGCTCACCCAACAGCCGGCACACTGAAGCTTTCTTT.

This chain links TRBV6-2 or TRBV6-3 with TRBJ2-3; 12 bases are shared with TRBD2. This CDR3 contains 17 residues. From germline, CDR1 is MNHEY and CDR2 SVGEGT. The junction had 7 bases not matched to a gene; V was cut back by 0 bases and J by 6 bases. Here the CDR3 DNA reads TGTGCCAGCAGTTACTCCTCGACTAGCGGGGGATGGGATACGCAGTATTTT. It translates to CASSYSSTSGGWDTQYF.

This clone has only a few counts. The CDR3 DNA reads as TGCAGCGTTGTGGGCAGGTTGAACACTGAAGCTTTCTTT. Translating gives CSVVGRLNTEAFF. The rearrangement links TRBV29-1 to TRBJ1-1; D remains unclear. The CDR3 is 13 amino acids. Trimming removed 4 bases from V and 0 bases from J, with 9 bases in between. The V gene's germline CDR1 is SQVTM and CDR2 ANQGSEA.

This chain links TRBV7-2 with TRBJ2-5; 13 bases align to TRBD2. Germline V gene lookup returns CDR1 SGHTA and CDR2 FQGNSA. V lost 1 base to trimming and J lost 4 bases; unmatched junction nucleotides: 6. The CDR3 extends over 17 amino acids. CDR3 in DNA: TGTGCCAGCAGCTTAGGACTAGCGGGAGGAAAGACAGAGACCCAGTACTTC. This sequence encodes CASSLGLAGGKTETQYF.

A few counts support this clone. The V gene is TRBV27, the J gene TRBJ2-7, with 7 bases lining up with TRBD1. V was clipped by 4 bases and J by 4 bases; unmatched bases: 1. The CDR3 is 12 amino acids. From germline, CDR1 is MNHEY and CDR2 SMNVEV (reference sequence). In DNA form, the CDR3 reads TGTGCCAGCAGTTCACAGGGGTACGAGCAGTACTTC. Translated: CASSSQGYEQYF.

This sequence joins TRBV9 and TRBJ2-2; D not certain. The CDR3 contains 12 residues. Germline values: CDR1 SGDLS, CDR2 YYNGEE. Deletions cut 7 bases from V and 5 bases from J, with 9 bases between. This CDR3 reads CASAVGTGELFF. The CDR3 region has the DNA TGTGCCAGCGCGGTGGGTACCGGGGAGCTGTTTTTT.

V gene TRBV15 combines with J gene TRBJ2-1, with D possibly being TRBD2 (5 bases). The germline V and J ends were trimmed by 5 bases and 6 bases, with 11 bases remaining between them. Germline CDR1 reads LNHNV; CDR2 reads YYDKDF (reference sequence). The CDR3 loop spans 13 amino acids. The CDR3 is CATSSRRGNEQFF. The CDR3 region has the DNA TGTGCCACCAGCTCCCGACGGGGCAATGAGCAGTTCTTC.

V is TRBV28 and J is TRBJ2-5; 8 positions agree with TRBD2. The CDR3 has 14 residues. J gave up 6 bases and V 5 bases, and 8 bases lay outside the gene matches. Germline CDR1 MDHEN, CDR2 SYDVKM. The CDR3 nucleotides are TGTGCCAGCAGTCAGGGCGGGGGGCCGAAGACCCAGTACTTC. It codes for CASSQGGGPKTQYF. The whole variable domain, filled in from reference TRBV28 and TRBJ2-5, reads DVKVTQSSRYLVKRTGEKVFLECVQDMDHENMFWYRQDPGLGLRLIYFSYDVKMKEKGDIPEGYSVSREKKERFSLILESASTNQTSMYLCASSQGGGPKTQYFGPGTRLLVL.